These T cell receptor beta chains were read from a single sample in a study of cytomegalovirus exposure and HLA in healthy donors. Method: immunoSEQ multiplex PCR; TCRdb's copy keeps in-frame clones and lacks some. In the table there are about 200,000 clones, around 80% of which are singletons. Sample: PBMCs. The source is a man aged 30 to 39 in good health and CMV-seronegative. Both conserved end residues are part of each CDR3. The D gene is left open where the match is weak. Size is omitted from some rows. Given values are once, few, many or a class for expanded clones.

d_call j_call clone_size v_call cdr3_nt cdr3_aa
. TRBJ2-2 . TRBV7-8 TGTGCCAGCAGCTTAGAGGGGCGGTTATATACCGGGGAGCTGTTTTTT CASSLEGRLYTGELFF
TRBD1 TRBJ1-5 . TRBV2 TGTGCCAGCACGGGAGGGACAGGGGTCAATCAGCCCCAGCATTTT CASTGGTGVNQPQHF
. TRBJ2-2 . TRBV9 TGTGCCAGCAGCGTAGTTGGCGGGAACACCGGGGAGCTGTTTTTT CASSVVGGNTGELFF
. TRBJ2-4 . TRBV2 TGTGCAAGTTCGGGTCTAGCCAAAAACATTCAGTACTTC CASSGLAKNIQYF
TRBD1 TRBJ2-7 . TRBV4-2 TGTGCCAGCAGCCAAGATACAGGGGCAGTGGGGAACGAGCAGTACTTC CASSQDTGAVGNEQYF
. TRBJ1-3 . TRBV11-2 TGTGCCAGCAGCACGTGGGCCAACACCATATATTTT CASSTWANTIYF
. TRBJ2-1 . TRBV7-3 TGTGCCAGCAGCTTAACGATTGGAGGGTTAGGTGAGCAGTTCTTC CASSLTIGGLGEQFF
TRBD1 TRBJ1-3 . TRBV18 TGTGCCAGCTCACTTCCGGGACAGCGACTAAACACCATATATTTT CASSLPGQRLNTIYF
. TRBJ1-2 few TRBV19 TGTGCCAGTAGTATACGGGACTTCTACGGGAACTATGGCTACACCTTC CASSIRDFYGNYGYTF
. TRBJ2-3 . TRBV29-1 TGCAGCTCACGGTTAACAGATACGCAGTATTTT CSSRLTDTQYF
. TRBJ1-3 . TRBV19 TGTGCCAGTAGTCTCAGGGGAACTGGAAACACCATATATTTT CASSLRGTGNTIYF
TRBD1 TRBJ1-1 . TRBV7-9 TGTGCCAGCAGCTCCCCGGGACAGAAGAACACTGAAGCTTTCTTT CASSSPGQKNTEAFF
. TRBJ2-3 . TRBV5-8 TGTGCCAGCAGCCCCTTGTACGGAGGCGCAGATACGCAGTATTTT CASSPLYGGADTQYF
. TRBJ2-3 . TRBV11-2 TGTGCCAGCAGCTCCCGGGAAAGGCGACGCGGAGATACGCAGTATTTT CASSSRERRRGDTQYF
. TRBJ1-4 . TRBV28 TGTGCCAGCAGGACCCCCGGGGGACCCGGGCAAGGAAAACTGTTTTTT CASRTPGGPGQGKLFF
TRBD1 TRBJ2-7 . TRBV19 TGTGCCAGTAGTCTCTACACAGACAGGGCGTACGAGCAGTACTTC CASSLYTDRAYEQYF
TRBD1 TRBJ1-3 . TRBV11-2 TGTGCCAGCAGCCCTCGACAGGGAGGCTCTGGAAACACCATATATTTT CASSPRQGGSGNTIYF
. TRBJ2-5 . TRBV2 TGTGCCACCAGAAGGAACCAGGGGAAAGAGACCCAGTACTTC CATRRNQGKETQYF
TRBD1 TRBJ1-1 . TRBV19 TGTGCCAGTAGTCCCAGGACAGGGGGAACTGAAGCTTTCTTT CASSPRTGGTEAFF
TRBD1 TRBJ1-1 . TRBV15 TGTGCCACCAGCACCCTCCCGACAGGGCTGGTGGAAGCTTTCTTT CATSTLPTGLVEAFF
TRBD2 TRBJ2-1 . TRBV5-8 TGTGCCAGCAGCCCGAGACTAGCGGGGGGGAATGAGCAGTTCTTC CASSPRLAGGNEQFF
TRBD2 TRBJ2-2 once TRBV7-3 TGTGCCAGCAGCGGCTCCGGGACTAGGAACACCGGGGAGCTGTTTTTT CASSGSGTRNTGELFF
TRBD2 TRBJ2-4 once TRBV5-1 TGCGCCAGCAGCATAGCGGGGGGCGGGGTATACTTC CASSIAGGGVYF
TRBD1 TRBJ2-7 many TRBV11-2 TGTGCCAGCGGTAGACAGGGGTCCTACGAGCAGTACTTC CASGRQGSYEQYF
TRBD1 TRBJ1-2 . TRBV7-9 TGTGCCAGCAGCTCTCCGGGACAGATCTATGGCTACACCTTC CASSSPGQIYGYTF
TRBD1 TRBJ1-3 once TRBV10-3 TGTGCCATCAGTGTGGGACAGGGATCCTCTGGAAACACCATATATTTT CAISVGQGSSGNTIYF